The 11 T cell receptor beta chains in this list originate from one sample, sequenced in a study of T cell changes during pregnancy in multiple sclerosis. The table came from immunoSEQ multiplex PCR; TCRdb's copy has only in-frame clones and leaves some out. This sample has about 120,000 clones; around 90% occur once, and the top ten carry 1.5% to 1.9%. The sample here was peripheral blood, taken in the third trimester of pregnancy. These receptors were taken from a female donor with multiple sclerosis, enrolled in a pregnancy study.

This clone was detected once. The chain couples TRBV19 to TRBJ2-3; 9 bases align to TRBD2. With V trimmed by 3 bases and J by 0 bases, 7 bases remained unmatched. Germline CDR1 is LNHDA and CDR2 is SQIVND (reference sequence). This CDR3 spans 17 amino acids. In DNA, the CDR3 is TGTGCCAGTAGTATCCAGCGGGGGGACCACAGCACAGATACGCAGTATTTT. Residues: CASSIQRGDHSTDTQYF.

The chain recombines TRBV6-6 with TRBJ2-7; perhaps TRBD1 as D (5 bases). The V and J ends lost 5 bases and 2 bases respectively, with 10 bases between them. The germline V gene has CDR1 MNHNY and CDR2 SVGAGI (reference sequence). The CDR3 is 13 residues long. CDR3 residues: CASSPDSPYEQYF. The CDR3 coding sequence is TGTGCCAGCAGTCCCGACAGCCCCTACGAGCAGTACTTC.

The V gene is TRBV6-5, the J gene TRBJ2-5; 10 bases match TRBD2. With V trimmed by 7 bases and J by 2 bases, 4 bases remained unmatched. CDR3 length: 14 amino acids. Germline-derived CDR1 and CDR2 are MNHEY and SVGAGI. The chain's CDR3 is CASKSGRGQETQYF. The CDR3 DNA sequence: TGTGCCAGCAAGAGCGGGAGGGGACAAGAGACCCAGTACTTC.

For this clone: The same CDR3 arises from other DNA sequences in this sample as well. In nucleotides, the CDR3 is TGTGCCAGCAGCGCAGGACAGTACAATCAGCCCCAGCATTTT. Translated, it gives CASSAGQYNQPQHF. The rearrangement uses TRBV9 and TRBJ1-5, with a tentative D call TRBD1 (6 bases). Trimming took 3 bases from V and 3 from J, leaving 10 bases between them. Germline CDR1 SGDLS, CDR2 YYNGEE. This CDR3 spans 14 amino acids.

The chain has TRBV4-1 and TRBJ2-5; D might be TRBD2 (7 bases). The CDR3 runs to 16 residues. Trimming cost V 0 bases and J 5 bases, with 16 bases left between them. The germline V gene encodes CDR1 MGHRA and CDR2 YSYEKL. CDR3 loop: CASSQERSGEGETQYF. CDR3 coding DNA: TGCGCCAGCAGCCAAGAACGCTCAGGGGAGGGGGAGACCCAGTACTTC.

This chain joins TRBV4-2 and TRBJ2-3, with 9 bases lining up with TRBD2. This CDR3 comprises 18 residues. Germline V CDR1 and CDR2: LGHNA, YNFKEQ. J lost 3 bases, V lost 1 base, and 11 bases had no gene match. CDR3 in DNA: TGTGCCAGCAGCCAAGGCCCAACAGGGGCGGGGGGGACAGATACGCAGTATTTT. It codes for CASSQGPTGAGGTDTQYF.

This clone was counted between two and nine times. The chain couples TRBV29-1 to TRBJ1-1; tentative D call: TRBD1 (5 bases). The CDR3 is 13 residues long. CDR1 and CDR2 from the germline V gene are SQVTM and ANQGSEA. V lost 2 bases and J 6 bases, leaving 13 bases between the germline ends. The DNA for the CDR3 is TGCAGCGTTGAAACTGGGGCGGGAGCTGAAGCTTTCTTT. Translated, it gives CSVETGAGAEAFF.

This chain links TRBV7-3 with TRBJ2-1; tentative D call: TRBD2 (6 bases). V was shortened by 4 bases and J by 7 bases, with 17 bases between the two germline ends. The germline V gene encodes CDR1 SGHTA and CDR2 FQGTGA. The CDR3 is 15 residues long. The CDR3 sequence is CASSSFTGEGNEQFF. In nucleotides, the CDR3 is TGTGCCAGCAGCTCTTTTACGGGAGAAGGAAATGAGCAGTTCTTC. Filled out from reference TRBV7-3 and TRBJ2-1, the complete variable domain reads GAGVSQTPSNKVTEKGKYVELRCDPISGHTALYWYRQSLGQGPEFLIYFQGTGAADDSGLPNDRFFAVRPEGSVSTLKIQRTERGDSAVYLCASSSFTGEGNEQFFGPGTRLTVL.

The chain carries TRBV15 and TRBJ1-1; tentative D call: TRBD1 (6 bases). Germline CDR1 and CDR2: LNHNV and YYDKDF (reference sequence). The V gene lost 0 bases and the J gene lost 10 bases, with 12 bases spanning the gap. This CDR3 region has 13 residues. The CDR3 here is CATSRDQGMGAFF. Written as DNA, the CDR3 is TGTGCCACCAGCAGAGATCAGGGGATGGGAGCTTTCTTT.

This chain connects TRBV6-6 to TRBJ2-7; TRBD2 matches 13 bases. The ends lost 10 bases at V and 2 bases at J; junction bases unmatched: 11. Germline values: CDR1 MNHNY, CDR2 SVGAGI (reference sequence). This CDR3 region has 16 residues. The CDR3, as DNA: TGTGCCACCGGGACTAGCGGGATAGGGAGCACCTACGAGCAGTACTTC. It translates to CATGTSGIGSTYEQYF.

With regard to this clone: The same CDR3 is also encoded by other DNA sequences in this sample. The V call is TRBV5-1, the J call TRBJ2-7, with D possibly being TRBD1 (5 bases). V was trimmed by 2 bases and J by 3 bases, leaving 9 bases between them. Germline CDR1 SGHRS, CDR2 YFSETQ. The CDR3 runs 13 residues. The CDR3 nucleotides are TGCGCCAGCAGCTTCCAGGGTAACTACGAGCAGTACTTC. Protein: CASSFQGNYEQYF. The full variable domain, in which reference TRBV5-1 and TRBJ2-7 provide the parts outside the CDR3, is KAGVTQTPRYLIKTRGQQVTLSCSPISGHRSVSWYQQTPGQGLQFLFEYFSETQRNKGNFPGRFSGRQFSNSRSEMNVSTLELGDSALYLCASSFQGNYEQYFGPGTRLTVT.